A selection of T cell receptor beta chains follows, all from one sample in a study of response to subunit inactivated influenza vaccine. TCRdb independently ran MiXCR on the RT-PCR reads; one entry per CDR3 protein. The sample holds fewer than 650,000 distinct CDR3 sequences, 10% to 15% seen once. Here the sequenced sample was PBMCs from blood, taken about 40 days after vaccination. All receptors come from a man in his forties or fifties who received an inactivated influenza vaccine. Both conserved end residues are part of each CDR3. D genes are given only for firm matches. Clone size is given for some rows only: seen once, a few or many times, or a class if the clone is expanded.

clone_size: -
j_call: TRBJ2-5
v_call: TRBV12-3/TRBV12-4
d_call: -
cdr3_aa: CASSFFGQQETQYF
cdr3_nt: TGTGCCAGCAGTTTTTTCGGACAGCAAGAGACCCAGTACTTC

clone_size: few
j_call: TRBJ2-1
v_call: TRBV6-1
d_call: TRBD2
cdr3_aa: CASRPWASGRAHNEQFF
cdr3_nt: TGTGCCAGCAGGCCTTGGGCTAGCGGGAGGGCCCACAATGAGCAGTTCTTC

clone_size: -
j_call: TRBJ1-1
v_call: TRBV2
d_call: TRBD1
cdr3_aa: CASSDATGAFGSTEAFF
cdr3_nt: TGTGCCAGCAGTGATGCCACAGGGGCCTTTGGGTCCACTGAAGCTTTCTTT

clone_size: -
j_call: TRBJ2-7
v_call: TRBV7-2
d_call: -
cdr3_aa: CASSFTPTYEQYF
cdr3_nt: TGTGCCAGCAGCTTTACCCCTACCTACGAGCAGTACTTC

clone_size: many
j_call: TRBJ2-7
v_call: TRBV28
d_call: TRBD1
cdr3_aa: CASSPTGGRRNEQYF
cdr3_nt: TGTGCCAGCAGCCCGACAGGGGGTAGGAGGAACGAGCAGTACTTC

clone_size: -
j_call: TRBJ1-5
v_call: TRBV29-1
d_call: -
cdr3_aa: CSVGGIDQPQHF
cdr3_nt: TGCAGCGTTGGTGGAATAGATCAGCCCCAGCATTTT

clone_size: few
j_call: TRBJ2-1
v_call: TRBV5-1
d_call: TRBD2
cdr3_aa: CASSLAGGGTREQFF
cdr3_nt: TGCGCCAGCAGCTTGGCCGGCGGGGGGACCCGGGAGCAGTTCTTC

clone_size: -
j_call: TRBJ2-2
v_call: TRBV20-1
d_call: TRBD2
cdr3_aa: CSAPLAGGPNTGELFF
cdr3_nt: TGCAGTGCTCCTTTAGCGGGAGGGCCGAACACCGGGGAGCTGTTTTTT

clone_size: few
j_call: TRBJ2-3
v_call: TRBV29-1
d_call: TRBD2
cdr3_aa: CSAWTSGKEGDTQYF
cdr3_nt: TGCAGCGCCTGGACTAGCGGGAAGGAGGGGGATACGCAGTATTTT

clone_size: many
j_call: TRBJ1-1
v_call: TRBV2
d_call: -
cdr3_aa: CASSLLGENTEAFF
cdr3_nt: TGTGCCAGCAGTTTACTTGGTGAGAACACTGAAGCTTTCTTT

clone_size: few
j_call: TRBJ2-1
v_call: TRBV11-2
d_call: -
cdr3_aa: CASSQRPSDLYNEQFF
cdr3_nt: TGTGCCAGCAGCCAACGCCCCTCCGATTTATACAATGAGCAGTTCTTC

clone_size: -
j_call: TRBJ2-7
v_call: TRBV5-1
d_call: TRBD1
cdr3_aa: CASSLPTGSSYEQYF
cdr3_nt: TGCGCCAGCAGCTTGCCGACAGGGAGCTCCTACGAGCAGTACTTC

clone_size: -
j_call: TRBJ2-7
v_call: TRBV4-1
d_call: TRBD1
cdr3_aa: CASSQATTGGKYF
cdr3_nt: TGCGCCAGCAGCCAAGCAACGACAGGGGGCAAGTACTTC

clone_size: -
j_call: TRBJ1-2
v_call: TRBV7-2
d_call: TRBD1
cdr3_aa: CASSLSGGDKYGYTF
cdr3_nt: TGTGCCAGCAGCTTATCAGGGGGCGATAAGTATGGCTACACCTTC

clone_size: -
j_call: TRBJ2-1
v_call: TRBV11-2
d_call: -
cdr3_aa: CASSVTGLKLQSYNEQFF
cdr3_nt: TGTGCCAGCAGCGTCACCGGACTGAAACTTCAGTCCTACAATGAGCAGTTCTTC

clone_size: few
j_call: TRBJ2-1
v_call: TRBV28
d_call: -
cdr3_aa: CASSFSPPAYNEQFF
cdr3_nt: TGTGCCAGCAGTTTTAGTCCGCCAGCCTACAATGAGCAGTTCTTC

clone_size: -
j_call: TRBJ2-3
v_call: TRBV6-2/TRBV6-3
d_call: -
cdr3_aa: CASLRSIQGSTDTQYF
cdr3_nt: TGTGCCAGCCTCCGGTCAATACAGGGCAGCACAGATACGCAGTATTTT